This record covers a single T cell receptor (beta chain). A junction boundary mismatches the germline segment, possibly from a read error. The CDR3 sequence is 14 residues long. Looked up from germline, CDR1 is MDHEN and CDR2 is SYDVKM. The data derive from a study of glioma-infiltrating T cells. Using RNA template, CDR3s of TCR alpha and beta were amplified with iRepertoire arm-PCR. One-step reverse transcription and amplification started from approximately 100-400 ng of tissue mRNA or PBMC total RNA. MiXCR was run by TCRdb on the multiplex PCR reads, yielding one entry per CDR3 protein. Of under 200,000 distinct CDR3 sequences in the sample, approximately 40% were seen once.

V and J are TRBV28 and TRBJ1-2; 7 bases are shared with TRBD1. The sequence derives from a human donor with low-grade glioma or glioblastoma, undergoing nonglioma brain surgery, or in good health (not recorded which). Sequences were obtained from glioma tissue, nonneoplastic brain tissue, or PBMCs (not recorded which). CDR3 DNA sequence: TGTGCCAGCAGTTTCGGACAGGCTCACTATGGCTACACATTC. Translation: CASSFGQAHYGYTF.